This T cell receptor (beta chain) is from a study of T cell responses to AZD1222 COVID-19 vaccine. Notes on the study in general: Per reports, nearly half of all spike-specific TCRs target regions that are unmutated in variants. Spike-specific TCR breadth and depth grew following two AZD1222 doses. Across spike, vaccine-associated CD4 TCRs were found, dominant at 160-218 and 743-854.

Assay used: immunoSEQ multiplex PCR; TCRdb lists only in-frame clones, some missing. The sample shows around 150,000 clones, about 87% of them seen only once. V lost 6 bases and J lost 5; bases outside the gene matches: 2. This CDR3 spans 12 amino acids. CDR1 SGHNT and CDR2 YENEEA come from the germline V gene. As for this clone: Its antigen is as yet unknown.

The V call is TRBV11-3, the J call TRBJ2-5; 8 nucleotides align to TRBD2. This clonotype was sampled from an adult in good health. The sample consisted of peripheral blood, taken on day 0 of AZD1222 vaccination. CDR3 nucleotide sequence: TGTGCCAGCAGTCGCGGGGGGGAGACCCAGTACTTC. Protein: CASSRGGETQYF.